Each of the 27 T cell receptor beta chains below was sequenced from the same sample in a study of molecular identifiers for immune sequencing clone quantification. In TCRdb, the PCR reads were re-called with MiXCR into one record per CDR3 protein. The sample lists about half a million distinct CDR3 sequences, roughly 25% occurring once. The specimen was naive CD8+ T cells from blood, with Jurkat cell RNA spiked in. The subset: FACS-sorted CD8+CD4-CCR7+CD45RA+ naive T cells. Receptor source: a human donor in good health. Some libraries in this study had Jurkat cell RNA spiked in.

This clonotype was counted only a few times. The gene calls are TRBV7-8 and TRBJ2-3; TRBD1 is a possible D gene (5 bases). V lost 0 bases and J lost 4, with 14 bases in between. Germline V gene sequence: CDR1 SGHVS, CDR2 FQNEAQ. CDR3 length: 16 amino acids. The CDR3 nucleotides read TGTGCCAGCAGCTTAGCGGGCGGCAGGGCGCCAGATACGCAGTATTTT. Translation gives CASSLAGGRAPDTQYF.

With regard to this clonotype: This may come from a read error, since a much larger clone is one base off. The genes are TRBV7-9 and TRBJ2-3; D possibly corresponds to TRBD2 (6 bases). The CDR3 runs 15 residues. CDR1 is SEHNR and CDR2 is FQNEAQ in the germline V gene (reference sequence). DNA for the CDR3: TGTGCCAGCACCGGGGCGCGGGAAGTGACAGATACGCCGTATTTT. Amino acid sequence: CASTGAREVTDTPYF.

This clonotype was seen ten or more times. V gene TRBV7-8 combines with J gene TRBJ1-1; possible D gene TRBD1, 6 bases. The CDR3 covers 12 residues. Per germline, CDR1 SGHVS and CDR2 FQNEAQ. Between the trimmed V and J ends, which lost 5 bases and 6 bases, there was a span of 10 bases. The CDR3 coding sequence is TGTGCCAGCAGCCTACAGGGTTCTGAAGCTTTCTTT. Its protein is CASSLQGSEAFF.

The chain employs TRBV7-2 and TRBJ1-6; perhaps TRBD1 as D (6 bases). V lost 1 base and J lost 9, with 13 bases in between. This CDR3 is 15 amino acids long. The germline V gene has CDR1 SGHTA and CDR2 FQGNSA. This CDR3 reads CASSLDGRGGSPLHF. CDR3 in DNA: TGTGCCAGCAGCTTAGACGGCAGGGGAGGTTCACCCCTCCACTTT. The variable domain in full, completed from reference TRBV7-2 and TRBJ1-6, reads GAGVSQSPSNKVTEKGKDVELRCDPISGHTALYWYRQSLGQGLEFLIYFQGNSAPDKSGLPSDRFSAERTGGSVSTLTIQRTQQEDSAVYLCASSLDGRGGSPLHFGNGTRLTVT.

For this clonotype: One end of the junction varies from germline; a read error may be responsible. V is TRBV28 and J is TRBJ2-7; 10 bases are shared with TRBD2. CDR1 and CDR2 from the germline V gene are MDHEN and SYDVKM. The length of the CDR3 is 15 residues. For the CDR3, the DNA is TGTGCCAGCAGGTGGACTAGCGGTATGGCCTACGAGCAGTCCTTC. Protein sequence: CASRWTSGMAYEQSF.

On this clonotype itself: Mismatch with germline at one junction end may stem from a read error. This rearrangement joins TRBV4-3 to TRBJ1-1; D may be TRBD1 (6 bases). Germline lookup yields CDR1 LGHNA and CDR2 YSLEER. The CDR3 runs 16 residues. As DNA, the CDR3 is TGCGCCAGCAGCCAAGAAGGTTTAGGGGGGAGCACTGAAGCTCTCTTT. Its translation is CASSQEGLGGSTEALF.

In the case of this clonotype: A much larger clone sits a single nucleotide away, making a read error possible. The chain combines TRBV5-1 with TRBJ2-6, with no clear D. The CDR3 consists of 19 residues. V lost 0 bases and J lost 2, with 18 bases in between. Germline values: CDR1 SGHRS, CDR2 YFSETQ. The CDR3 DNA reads TGCGCCAGCAGCTTGGACAGTCCCTTTATCCTTCCTGGGGCCAACGTCCTGACTTTC. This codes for CASSLDSPFILPGANVLTF.

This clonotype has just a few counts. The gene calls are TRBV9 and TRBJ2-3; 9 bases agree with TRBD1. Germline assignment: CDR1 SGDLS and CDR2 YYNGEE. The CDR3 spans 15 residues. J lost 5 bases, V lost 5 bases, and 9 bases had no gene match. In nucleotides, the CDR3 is TGTGCCAGCAGTCTACAGGGGGCGATGGGAGATACGCAGTATTTT. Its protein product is CASSLQGAMGDTQYF.

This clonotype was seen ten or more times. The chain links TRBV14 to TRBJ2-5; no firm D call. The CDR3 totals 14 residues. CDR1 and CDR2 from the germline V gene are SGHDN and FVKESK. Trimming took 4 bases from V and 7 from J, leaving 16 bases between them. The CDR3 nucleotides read TGTGCCAGCAGCCCTATCCGCACAACCTGGACCCAGTACTTC. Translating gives CASSPIRTTWTQYF. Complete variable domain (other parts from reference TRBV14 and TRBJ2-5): EAGVTQFPSHSVIEKGQTVTLRCDPISGHDNLYWYRRVMGKEIKFLLHFVKESKQDESGMPNNRFLAERTGGTYSTLKVQPAELEDSGVYFCASSPIRTTWTQYFGPGTRLLVL.

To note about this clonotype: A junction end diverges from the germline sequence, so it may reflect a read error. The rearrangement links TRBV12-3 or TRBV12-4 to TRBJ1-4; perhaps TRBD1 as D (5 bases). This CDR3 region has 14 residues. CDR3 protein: CASSFGPRGEKLLF. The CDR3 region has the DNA TGTGCCAGCAGTTTCGGTCCAAGGGGTGAAAAACTGCTTTTT.

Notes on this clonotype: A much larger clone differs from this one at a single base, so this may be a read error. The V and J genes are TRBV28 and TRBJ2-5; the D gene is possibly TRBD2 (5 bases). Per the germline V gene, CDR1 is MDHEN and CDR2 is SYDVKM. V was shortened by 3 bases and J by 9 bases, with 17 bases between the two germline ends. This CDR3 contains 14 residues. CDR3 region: CASSFGWGMEAQYF. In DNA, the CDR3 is TGTGCCAGCAGTTTCGGTTGGGGAATGGAGGCCCAGTACTTC.

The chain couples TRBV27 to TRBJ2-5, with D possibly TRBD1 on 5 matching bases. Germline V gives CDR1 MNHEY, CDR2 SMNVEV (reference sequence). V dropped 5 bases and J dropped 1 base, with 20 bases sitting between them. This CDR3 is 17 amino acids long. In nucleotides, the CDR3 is TGTGCCAGCAGTAGGGGCGGATTTGGGGCTGGCCAAGAGACCCAGTACTTC. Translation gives CASSRGGFGAGQETQYF.

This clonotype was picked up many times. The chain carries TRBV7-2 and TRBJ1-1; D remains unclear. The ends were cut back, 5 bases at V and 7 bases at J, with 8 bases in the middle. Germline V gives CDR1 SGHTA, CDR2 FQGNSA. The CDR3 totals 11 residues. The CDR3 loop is CASSLKGEAFF. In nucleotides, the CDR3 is TGTGCCAGCAGCCTCAAGGGTGAAGCTTTCTTT.

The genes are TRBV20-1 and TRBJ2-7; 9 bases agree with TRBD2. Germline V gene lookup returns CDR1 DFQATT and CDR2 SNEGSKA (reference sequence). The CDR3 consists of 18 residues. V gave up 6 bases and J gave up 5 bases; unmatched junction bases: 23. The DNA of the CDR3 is TGCAGTGCGCCGGATGAGGGCGGGAGGGCCTCTTTCCCTCACGAGCAGTACTTC. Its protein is CSAPDEGGRASFPHEQYF.

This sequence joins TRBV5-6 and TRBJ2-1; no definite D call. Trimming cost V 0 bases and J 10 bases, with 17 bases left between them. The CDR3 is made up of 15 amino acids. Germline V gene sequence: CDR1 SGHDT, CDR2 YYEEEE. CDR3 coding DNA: TGTGCCAGCAGCTTGGATAGTGGGGTAGCCTACGAGCAGTTCTTC. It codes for CASSLDSGVAYEQFF.

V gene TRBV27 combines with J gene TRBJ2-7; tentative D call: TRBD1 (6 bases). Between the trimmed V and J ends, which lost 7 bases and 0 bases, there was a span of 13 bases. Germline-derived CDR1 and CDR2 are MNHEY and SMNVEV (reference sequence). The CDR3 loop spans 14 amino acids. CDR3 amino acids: CASTPGAYSYEQYF. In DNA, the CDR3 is TGTGCCAGCACGCCAGGGGCTTACTCCTACGAGCAGTACTTC.

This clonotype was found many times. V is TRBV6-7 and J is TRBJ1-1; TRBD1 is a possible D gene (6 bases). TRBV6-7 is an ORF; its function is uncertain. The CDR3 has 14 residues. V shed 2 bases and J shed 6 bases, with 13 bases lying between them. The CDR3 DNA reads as TGTGCCAGCAGTTACACCACAGGGTACGCTGAAGCTTTCTTT. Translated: CASSYTTGYAEAFF.

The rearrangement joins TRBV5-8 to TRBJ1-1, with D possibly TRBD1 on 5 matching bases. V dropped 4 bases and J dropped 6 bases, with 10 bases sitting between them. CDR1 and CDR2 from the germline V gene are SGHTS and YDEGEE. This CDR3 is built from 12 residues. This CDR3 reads CASSPGLSEAFF. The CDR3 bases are TGTGCCAGCAGCCCGGGACTTTCTGAAGCTTTCTTT.

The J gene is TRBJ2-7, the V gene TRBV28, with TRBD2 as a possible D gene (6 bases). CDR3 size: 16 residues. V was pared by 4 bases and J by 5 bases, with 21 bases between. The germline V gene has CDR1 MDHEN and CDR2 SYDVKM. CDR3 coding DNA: TGTGCCAGCAGTTCATCTCCCTATGGGACTCCTCACGAGCAGTACTTC. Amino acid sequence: CASSSSPYGTPHEQYF.

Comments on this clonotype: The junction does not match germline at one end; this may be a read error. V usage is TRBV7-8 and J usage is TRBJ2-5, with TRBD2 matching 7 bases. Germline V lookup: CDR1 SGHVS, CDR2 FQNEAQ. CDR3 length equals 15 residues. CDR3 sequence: CASSLAGGFQEPQYF. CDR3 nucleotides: TGTGCCAGCAGCTTAGCGGGGGGGTTCCAAGAGCCCCAGTACTTC. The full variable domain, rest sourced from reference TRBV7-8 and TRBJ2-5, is GAGVSQSPRYKVAKRGQDVALRCDPISGHVSLFWYQQALGQGPEFLTYFQNEAQLDKSGLPSDRFFAERPEGSVSTLKIQRTQQEDSAVYLCASSLAGGFQEPQYFGPGTRLLVL.

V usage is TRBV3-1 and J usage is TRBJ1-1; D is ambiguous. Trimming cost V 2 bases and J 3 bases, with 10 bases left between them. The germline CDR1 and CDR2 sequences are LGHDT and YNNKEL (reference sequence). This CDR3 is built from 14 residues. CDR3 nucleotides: TGTGCCAGCAGCCAATCCTCGTCCTACACTGAAGCTTTCTTT. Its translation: CASSQSSSYTEAFF.

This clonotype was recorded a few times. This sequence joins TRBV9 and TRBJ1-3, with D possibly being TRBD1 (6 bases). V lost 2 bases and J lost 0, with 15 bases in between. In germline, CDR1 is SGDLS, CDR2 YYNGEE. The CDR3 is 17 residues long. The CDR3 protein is CASSVNSGDYSGNTIYF. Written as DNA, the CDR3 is TGTGCCAGCAGCGTGAATTCAGGGGACTACTCTGGAAACACCATATATTTT. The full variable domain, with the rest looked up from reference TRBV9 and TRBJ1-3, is DSGVTQTPKHLITATGQRVTLRCSPRSGDLSVYWYQQSLDQGLQFLIQYYNGEERAKGNILERFSAQQFPDLHSELNLSSLELGDSALYFCASSVNSGDYSGNTIYFGEGSWLTVV.

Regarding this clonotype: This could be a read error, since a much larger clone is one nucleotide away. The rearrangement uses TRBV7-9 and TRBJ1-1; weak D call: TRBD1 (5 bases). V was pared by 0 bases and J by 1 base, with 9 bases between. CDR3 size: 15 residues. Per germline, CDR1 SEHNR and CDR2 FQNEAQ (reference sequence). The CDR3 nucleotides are TGTGCCAGCAGCTTAGCGCGGGGGTCGAACACTGAAGCTTTCTTT. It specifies CASSLARGSNTEAFF.

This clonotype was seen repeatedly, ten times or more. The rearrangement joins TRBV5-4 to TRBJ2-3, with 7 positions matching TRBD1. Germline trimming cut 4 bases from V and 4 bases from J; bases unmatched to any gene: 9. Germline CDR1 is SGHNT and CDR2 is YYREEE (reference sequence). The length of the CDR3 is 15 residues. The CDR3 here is CASSRDGQEADTQYF. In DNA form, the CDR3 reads TGTGCCAGCAGCCGGGACGGACAGGAGGCAGATACGCAGTATTTT.

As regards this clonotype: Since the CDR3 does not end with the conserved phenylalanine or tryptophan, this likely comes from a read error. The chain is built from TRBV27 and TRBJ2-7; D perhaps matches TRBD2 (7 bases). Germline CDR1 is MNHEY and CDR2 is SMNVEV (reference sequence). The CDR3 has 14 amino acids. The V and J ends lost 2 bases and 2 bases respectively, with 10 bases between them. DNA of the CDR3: TGTGCCAGCAGTTTACGGGGGGCTACCTACGAGCAGTACCTC. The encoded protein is CASSLRGATYEQYL.

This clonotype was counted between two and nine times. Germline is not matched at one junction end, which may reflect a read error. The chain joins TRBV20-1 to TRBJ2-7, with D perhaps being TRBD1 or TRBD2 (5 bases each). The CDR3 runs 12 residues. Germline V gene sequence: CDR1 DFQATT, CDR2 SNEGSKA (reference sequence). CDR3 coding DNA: TGCAGTGCTACGGGACCATATCTCGAGCGGTACTTC. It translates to CSATGPYLERYF.

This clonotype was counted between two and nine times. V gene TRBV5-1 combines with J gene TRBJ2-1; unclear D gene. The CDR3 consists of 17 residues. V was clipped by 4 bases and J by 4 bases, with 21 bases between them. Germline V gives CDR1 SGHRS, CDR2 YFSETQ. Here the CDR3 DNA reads TGCGCCAGCAGCCCGCGGCCCGTAGCCCTCCAATACAATGAGCAGTTCTTC. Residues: CASSPRPVALQYNEQFF.